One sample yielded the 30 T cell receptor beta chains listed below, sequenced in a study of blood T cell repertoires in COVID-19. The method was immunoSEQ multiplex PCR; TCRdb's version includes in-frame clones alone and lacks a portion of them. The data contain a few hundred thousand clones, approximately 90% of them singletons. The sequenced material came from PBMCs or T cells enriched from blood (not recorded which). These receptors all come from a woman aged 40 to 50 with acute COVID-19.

The CDR3 region is CASSQDRETQYF. DNA of the CDR3: TGCGCCAGCAGCCAAGATCGTGAGACCCAGTACTTC. The rearrangement joins TRBV4-3 to TRBJ2-5; D is ambiguous. Germline-derived CDR1 and CDR2 are LGHNA and YSLEER. Trimming shortened V by 0 bases and J by 5 bases, and 4 bases separated the two germline ends. This CDR3 comprises 12 residues.

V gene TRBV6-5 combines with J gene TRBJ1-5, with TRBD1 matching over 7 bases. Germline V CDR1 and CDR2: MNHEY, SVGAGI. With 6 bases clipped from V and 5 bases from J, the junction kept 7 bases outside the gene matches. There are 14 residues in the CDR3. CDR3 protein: CASSDPTGHQPQHF. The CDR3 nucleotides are TGTGCCAGCAGCGATCCGACAGGGCATCAGCCCCAGCATTTT.

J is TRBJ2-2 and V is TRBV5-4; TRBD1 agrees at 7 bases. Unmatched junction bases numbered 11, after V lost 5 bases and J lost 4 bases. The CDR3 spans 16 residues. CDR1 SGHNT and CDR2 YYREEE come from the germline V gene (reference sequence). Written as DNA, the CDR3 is TGTGCCAGCAGACTTTTAACAGGGGCCGGCACCGGGGAGCTGTTTTTT. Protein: CASRLLTGAGTGELFF.

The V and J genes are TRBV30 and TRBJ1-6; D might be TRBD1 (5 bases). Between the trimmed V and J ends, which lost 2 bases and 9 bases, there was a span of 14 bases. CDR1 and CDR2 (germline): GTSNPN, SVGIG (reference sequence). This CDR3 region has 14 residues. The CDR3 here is CAWSFSGLGSPLHF. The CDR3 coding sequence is TGTGCCTGGAGTTTTTCAGGGCTTGGTTCACCCCTCCACTTT. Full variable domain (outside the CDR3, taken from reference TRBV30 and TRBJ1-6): SQTIHQWPATLVQPVGSPLSLECTVEGTSNPNLYWYRQAAGRGLQLLFYSVGIGQISSEVPQNLSASRPQDRQFILSSKKLLLSDSGFYLCAWSFSGLGSPLHFGNGTRLTVT.

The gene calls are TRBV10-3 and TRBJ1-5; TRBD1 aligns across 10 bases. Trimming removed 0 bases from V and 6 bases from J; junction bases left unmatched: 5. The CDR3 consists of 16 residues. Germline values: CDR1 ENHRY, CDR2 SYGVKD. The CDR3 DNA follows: TGTGCCATCAGTGAGTCCGGACAGGGGGAGGGTCAGCCCCAGCATTTT. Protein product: CAISESGQGEGQPQHF.

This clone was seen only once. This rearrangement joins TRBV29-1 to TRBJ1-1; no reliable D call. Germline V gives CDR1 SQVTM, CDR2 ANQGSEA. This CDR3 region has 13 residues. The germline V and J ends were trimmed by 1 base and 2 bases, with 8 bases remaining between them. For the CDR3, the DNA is TGCAGCGTTGAAGGCGGGCGAAACACTGAAGCTTTCTTT. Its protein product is CSVEGGRNTEAFF.

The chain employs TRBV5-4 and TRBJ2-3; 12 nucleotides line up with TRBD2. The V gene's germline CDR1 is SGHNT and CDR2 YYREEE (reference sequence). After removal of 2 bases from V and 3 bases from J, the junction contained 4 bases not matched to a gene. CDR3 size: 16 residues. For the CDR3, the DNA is TGTGCCAGCAGCTTTGGACTAGCGGGACTGACAGATACGCAGTATTTT. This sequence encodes CASSFGLAGLTDTQYF.

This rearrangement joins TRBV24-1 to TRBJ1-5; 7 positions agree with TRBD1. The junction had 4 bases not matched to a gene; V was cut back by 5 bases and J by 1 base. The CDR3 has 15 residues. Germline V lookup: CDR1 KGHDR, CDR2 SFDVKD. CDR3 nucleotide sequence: TGTGCCACCAGTGGAAGGGGACAGAGCAATCAGCCCCAGCATTTT. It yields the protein CATSGRGQSNQPQHF.

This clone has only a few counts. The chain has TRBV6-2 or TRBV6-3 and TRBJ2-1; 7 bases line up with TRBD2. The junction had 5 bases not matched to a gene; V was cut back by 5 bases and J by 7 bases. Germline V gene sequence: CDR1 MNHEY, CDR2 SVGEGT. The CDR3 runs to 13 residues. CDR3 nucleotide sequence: TGTGCCAGCAGTGGAGGACTAGGGAATGAGCAGTTCTTC. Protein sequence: CASSGGLGNEQFF.

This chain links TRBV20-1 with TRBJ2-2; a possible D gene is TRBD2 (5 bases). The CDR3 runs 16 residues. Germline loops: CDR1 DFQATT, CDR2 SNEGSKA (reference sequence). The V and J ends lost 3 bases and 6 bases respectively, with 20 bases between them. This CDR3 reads CSASGSLAGSPGELFF. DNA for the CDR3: TGCAGTGCTAGTGGGTCTCTCGCGGGCAGCCCCGGGGAGCTGTTTTTT.

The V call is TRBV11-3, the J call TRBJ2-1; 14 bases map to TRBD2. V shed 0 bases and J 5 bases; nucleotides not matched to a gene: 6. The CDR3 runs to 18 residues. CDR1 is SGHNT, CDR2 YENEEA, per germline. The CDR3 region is CASSLDRRLAGGNNEQFF. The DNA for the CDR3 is TGTGCCAGCAGCTTAGATCGGAGACTAGCGGGAGGGAACAATGAGCAGTTCTTC.

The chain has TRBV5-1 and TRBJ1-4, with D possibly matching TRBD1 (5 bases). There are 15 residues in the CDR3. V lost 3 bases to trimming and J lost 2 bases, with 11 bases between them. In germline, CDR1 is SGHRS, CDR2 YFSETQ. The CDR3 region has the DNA TGCGCCAGCAGCTCATCAGGGACTACTAATGAAAAACTGTTTTTT. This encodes CASSSSGTTNEKLFF.

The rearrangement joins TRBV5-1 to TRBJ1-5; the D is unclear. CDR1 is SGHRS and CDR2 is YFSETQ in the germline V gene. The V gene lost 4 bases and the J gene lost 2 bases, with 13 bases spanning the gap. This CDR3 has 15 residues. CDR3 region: CASSPGGNGNQPQHF. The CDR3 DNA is TGCGCCAGCAGCCCGGGAGGAAATGGCAATCAGCCCCAGCATTTT.

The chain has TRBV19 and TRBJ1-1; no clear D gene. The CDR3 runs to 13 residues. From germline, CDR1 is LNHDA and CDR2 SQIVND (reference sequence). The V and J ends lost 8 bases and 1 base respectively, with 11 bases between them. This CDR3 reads CASSLEGNTEAFF. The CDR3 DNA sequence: TGTGCCAGTTCCCTGGAGGGGAACACTGAAGCTTTCTTT.

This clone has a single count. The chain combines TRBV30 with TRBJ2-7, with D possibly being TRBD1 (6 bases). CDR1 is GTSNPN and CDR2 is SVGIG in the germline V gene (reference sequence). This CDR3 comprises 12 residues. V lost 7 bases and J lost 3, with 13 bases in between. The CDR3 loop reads CASTQGNYEQYF. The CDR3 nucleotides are TGTGCCTCTACTCAGGGGAACTACGAGCAGTACTTC. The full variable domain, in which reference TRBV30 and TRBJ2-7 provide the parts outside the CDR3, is SQTIHQWPATLVQPVGSPLSLECTVEGTSNPNLYWYRQAAGRGLQLLFYSVGIGQISSEVPQNLSASRPQDRQFILSSKKLLLSDSGFYLCASTQGNYEQYFGPGTRLTVT.

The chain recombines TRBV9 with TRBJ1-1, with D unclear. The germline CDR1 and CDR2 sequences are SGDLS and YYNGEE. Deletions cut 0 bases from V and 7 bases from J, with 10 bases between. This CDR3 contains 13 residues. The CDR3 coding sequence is TGTGCCAGCAGCGTAGCTGGTGAGGGTGAAGCTTTCTTT. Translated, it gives CASSVAGEGEAFF.

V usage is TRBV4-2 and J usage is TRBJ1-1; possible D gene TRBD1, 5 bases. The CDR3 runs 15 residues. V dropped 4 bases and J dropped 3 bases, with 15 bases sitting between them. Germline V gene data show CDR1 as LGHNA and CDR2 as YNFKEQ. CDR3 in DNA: TGTGCCAGCAGCCCCGGCGGGGCCTCGGACACTGAAGCTTTCTTT. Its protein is CASSPGGASDTEAFF.

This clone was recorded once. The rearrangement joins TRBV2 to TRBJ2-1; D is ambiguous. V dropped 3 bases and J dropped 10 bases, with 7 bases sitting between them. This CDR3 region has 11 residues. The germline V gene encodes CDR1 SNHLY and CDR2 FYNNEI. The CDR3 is CASSDFYEQFF. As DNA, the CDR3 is TGTGCCAGCAGTGATTTCTACGAGCAGTTCTTC.

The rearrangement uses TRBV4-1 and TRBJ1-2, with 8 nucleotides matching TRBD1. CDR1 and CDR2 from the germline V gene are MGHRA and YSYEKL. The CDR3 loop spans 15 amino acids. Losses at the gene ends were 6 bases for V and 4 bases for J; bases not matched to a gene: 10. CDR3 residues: CASSKGTGLSYGYTF. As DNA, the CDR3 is TGCGCCAGCAGTAAGGGGACAGGATTATCCTATGGCTACACCTTC.

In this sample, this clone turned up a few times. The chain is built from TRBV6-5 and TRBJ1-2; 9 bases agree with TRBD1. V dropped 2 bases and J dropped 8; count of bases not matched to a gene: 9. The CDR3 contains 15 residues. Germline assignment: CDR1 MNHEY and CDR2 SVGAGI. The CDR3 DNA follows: TGTGCCAGCAGTTACCAGAAGGGACAGGGTATAGGCTACACCTTC. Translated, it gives CASSYQKGQGIGYTF.

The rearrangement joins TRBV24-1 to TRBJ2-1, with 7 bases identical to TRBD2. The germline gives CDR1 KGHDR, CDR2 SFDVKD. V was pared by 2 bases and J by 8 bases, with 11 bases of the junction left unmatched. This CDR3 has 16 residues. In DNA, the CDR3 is TGTGCCACCAGTGATTATTCGGGAGGAAATTTCCATGAGCAGTTCTTC. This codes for CATSDYSGGNFHEQFF.

The CDR3 spells CASSINRDRAIQPQHF. CDR3 in DNA: TGTGCCAGTAGTATAAATAGGGACAGGGCTATTCAGCCCCAGCATTTT. The chain is built from TRBV19 and TRBJ1-5; 9 bases agree with TRBD1. The CDR3 extends over 16 amino acids. The trim removed 2 bases at V and 6 bases at J, leaving 8 bases unmatched. Germline V gives CDR1 LNHDA, CDR2 SQIVND (reference sequence).

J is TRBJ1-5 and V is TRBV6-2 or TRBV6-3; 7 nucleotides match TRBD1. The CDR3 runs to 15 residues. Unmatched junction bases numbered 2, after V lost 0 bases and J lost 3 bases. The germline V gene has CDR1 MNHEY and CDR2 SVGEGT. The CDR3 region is CASSYSGQFNQPQHF. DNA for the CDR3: TGTGCCAGCAGTTACTCGGGACAGTTCAATCAGCCCCAGCATTTT.

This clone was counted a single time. CDR3 DNA: TGCAGTGCTAGTGTCGCGGGTGGTGGGACCCAGTACTTC. This translates into CSASVAGGGTQYF. The V gene is TRBV20-1, the J gene TRBJ2-5, with D tentatively TRBD2 (5 bases). The length of the CDR3 is 13 residues. V was pared by 3 bases and J by 7 bases, with 15 bases between. Germline V gene sequence: CDR1 DFQATT, CDR2 SNEGSKA (reference sequence).

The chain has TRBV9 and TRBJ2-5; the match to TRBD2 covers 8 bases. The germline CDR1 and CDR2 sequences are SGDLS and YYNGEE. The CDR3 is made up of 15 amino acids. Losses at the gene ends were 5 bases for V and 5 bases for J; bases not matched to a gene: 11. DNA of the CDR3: TGTGCCAGCAGTAGGGGGGAGCGGGGGCAGGAGACCCAGTACTTC. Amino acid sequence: CASSRGERGQETQYF. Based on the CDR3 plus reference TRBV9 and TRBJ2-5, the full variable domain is DSGVTQTPKHLITATGQRVTLRCSPRSGDLSVYWYQQSLDQGLQFLIQYYNGEERAKGNILERFSAQQFPDLHSELNLSSLELGDSALYFCASSRGERGQETQYFGPGTRLLVL.

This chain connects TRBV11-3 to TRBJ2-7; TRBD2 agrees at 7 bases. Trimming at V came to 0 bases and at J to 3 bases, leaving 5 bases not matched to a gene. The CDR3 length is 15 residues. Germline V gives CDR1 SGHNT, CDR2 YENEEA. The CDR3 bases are TGTGCCAGCAGCTTAGAGGGAGCGGGAAACTACGAGCAGTACGTC. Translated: CASSLEGAGNYEQYV.

CDR3 coding DNA: TGTGCCAGCAGCCCGGGACAGAACACCGGGGAGCTGTTTTTT. This codes for CASSPGQNTGELFF. The chain joins TRBV4-2 to TRBJ2-2; D possibly corresponds to TRBD1 (6 bases). The V gene lost 4 bases and the J gene lost 1 base, with 7 bases spanning the gap. The germline V gene has CDR1 LGHNA and CDR2 YNFKEQ. The CDR3 totals 14 residues.

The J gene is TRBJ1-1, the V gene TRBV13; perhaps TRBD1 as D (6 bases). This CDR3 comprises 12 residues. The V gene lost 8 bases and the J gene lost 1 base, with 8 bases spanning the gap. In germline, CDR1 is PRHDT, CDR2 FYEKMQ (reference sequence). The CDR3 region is CASLRGNTEAFF. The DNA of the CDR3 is TGTGCCAGCCTCAGGGGGAACACTGAAGCTTTCTTT.

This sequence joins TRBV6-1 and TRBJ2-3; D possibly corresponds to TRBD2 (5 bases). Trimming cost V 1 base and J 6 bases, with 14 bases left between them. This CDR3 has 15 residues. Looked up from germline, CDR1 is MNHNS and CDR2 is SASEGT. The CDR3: CASSEVGSKRDTQYF. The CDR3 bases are TGTGCCAGCAGTGAAGTTGGGTCAAAGCGGGATACGCAGTATTTT.

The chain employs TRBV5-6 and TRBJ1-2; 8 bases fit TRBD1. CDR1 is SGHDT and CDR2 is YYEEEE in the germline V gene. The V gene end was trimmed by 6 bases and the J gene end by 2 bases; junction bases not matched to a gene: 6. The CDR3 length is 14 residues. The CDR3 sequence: CASTGTGANYGYTF. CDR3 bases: TGTGCCAGCACCGGGACAGGCGCCAACTATGGCTACACCTTC.